This T cell receptor beta chain was identified during a study of blood T cell repertoires in COVID-19. Overall study context: COVID-19 samples collected from the United States, Italy and Spain covered acute and convalescent phases.

CDR1 LGHDT and CDR2 YNNKEL come from the germline V gene (reference sequence). The V segment lost 2 bases and the J segment 2 bases; nucleotides outside the gene matches: 10. CDR3 length: 17 amino acids. Libraries were prepared by immunoSEQ multiplex PCR; TCRdb keeps only in-frame clonotypes and omits some of them. The data hold about 220,000 clones, with nearly 90% observed a single time. V gene TRBV3-1 (or the pseudogene TRBV3-2) combines with J gene TRBJ2-7; 9 positions match TRBD1. This clonotype was sampled from a man aged 30 to 45 who had been exposed to COVID-19. The sequenced sample was PBMCs or T cells enriched from blood (not recorded which). CDR3 nucleotides: TGTGCCAGCAGCCAAACCCCCGGGACAGGGACGCCCTACGAGCAGTACTTC. Translating gives CASSQTPGTGTPYEQYF.